Presented here are 26 T cell receptor beta chains from one specimen sequenced in a study of Ad26.COV2.S vaccination and SARS-CoV-2 variants. TCRdb's table, derived via immunoSEQ multiplex PCR, lists solely in-frame clones and lacks some. This sample has 100,000 or so clones, with about 78% found just once. This specimen consisted of peripheral blood, obtained after recovery from COVID-19. Receptors originate from a human donor who had recovered from COVID-19.

V and J are TRBV6-6 and TRBJ2-1; a possible D gene is TRBD2 (6 bases). The CDR3 loop spans 15 amino acids. Germline CDR1 reads MNHNY; CDR2 reads SVGAGI (reference sequence). V was pared by 4 bases and J by 4 bases, with 14 bases between. CDR3 in amino acids: CASSFLQGGYNEQFF. CDR3 DNA: TGTGCCAGCAGTTTTCTGCAGGGAGGATACAATGAGCAGTTCTTC.

The J gene is TRBJ1-1, the V gene TRBV12-3 or TRBV12-4; D is uncertain. The CDR3 is 13 amino acids. V shed 3 bases and J shed 4 bases, with 9 bases lying between them. The DNA for the CDR3 is TGTGCCAGCAGTTTTGCGGGTACCACTGAAGCTTTCTTT. Its protein product is CASSFAGTTEAFF.

This sequence joins TRBV28 and TRBJ1-2, with unresolved D. CDR3 length equals 13 residues. From germline, CDR1 is MDHEN and CDR2 SYDVKM. The V end lost 2 bases, the J end lost 4 bases, and 8 bases lay between the germline ends. The CDR3 region has the DNA TGTGCCAGCAGTTTAAGCACAGTCTATGGCTACACCTTC. As protein: CASSLSTVYGYTF.

The chain joins TRBV24-1 to TRBJ2-4; 9 bases align to TRBD1. J was trimmed by 7 bases and V by 4 bases; bases with no gene match: 7. Germline values: CDR1 KGHDR, CDR2 SFDVKD. The CDR3 sequence is 15 residues long. The CDR3 DNA is TGTGCCACCAGTGACCCGGGACAGGGCGGGAACATTCAGTACTTC. Protein sequence: CATSDPGQGGNIQYF.

J is TRBJ1-5 and V is TRBV27, with 8 bases lining up with TRBD1. Unmatched junction bases numbered 6, after V lost 6 bases and J lost 5 bases. The CDR3 consists of 14 residues. Germline lookup yields CDR1 MNHEY and CDR2 SMNVEV (reference sequence). This CDR3 is CASRWTGSDQPQHF. For the CDR3, the DNA is TGTGCCAGCAGATGGACAGGGAGTGATCAGCCCCAGCATTTT.

V gene TRBV19 combines with J gene TRBJ2-7; D might be TRBD1 (6 bases). From germline, CDR1 is LNHDA and CDR2 SQIVND (reference sequence). With 5 bases removed from V and 2 bases from J, the gap between germline ends came to 13 bases. The CDR3 is 14 residues long. DNA for the CDR3: TGTGCCAGTAGTTACACAGGGAGAACCTACGAGCAGTACTTC. Translation: CASSYTGRTYEQYF.

The table lists this clone with a few counts. The J gene is TRBJ2-1, the V gene TRBV19; the match to TRBD2 covers 8 bases. Looked up from germline, CDR1 is LNHDA and CDR2 is SQIVND (reference sequence). CDR3 length equals 16 residues. V shed 5 bases, J shed 1 base, and the junction held 7 bases outside the gene matches. CDR3 sequence reads: CASSPRLALSYNEQFF. The CDR3 DNA reads TGTGCCAGTAGTCCCCGACTAGCGCTTTCCTACAATGAGCAGTTCTTC.

The chain employs TRBV18 and TRBJ1-2; 7 bases are shared with TRBD1. Germline V lookup: CDR1 KGHSH, CDR2 LQKENI. CDR3 size: 13 residues. Trimming at V came to 2 bases and at J to 8 bases, leaving 5 bases not matched to a gene. CDR3 sequence (DNA): TGTGCCAGCTCACCAGACAGGGAGGCGGGCTACACCTTC. It encodes CASSPDREAGYTF.

This clone was observed a few times. CDR3 DNA: TGTGCCAGCAGCTCCAAGGGGGGTGAGACAGATACGCAGTATTTT. Protein: CASSSKGGETDTQYF. This chain links TRBV11-2 with TRBJ2-3; the D call may be TRBD1 or TRBD2 (6 bases each). The V gene lost 4 bases and the J gene lost 3 bases, with 14 bases spanning the gap. The germline gives CDR1 SGHAT, CDR2 FQNNGV. The CDR3 runs to 15 residues.

This chain links TRBV21-1 with TRBJ2-5; TRBD2, as called in the table, went unchecked against the DNA. TRBV21-1 is a known pseudogene. The CDR3 covers 16 residues. The chain's CDR3 is CASTSFGGGQGETQYF. The CDR3 bases are TGTGCCAGCACCTCCTTTGGGGGGGGTCAGGGAGAGACCCAGTACTTC.

The chain employs TRBV19 and TRBJ1-5; 11 bases line up with TRBD1. This CDR3 is 15 amino acids long. V lost 5 bases, J lost 6 bases, and 6 bases stayed unmatched. Germline CDR1 reads LNHDA; CDR2 reads SQIVND (reference sequence). CDR3 bases: TGTGCCAGTAGTTTGGGACAGGGGGTAAGTCAGCCCCAGCATTTT. It yields the protein CASSLGQGVSQPQHF.

Only a few counts were recorded for this clone. The CDR3 spells CASSLLLTGGHQPQHF. The CDR3 DNA follows: TGTGCCAGCAGTTTGTTATTGACAGGGGGCCATCAGCCCCAGCATTTT. V and J are TRBV28 and TRBJ1-5; 10 bases align to TRBD1. The germline V gene has CDR1 MDHEN and CDR2 SYDVKM. The CDR3 has 16 amino acids. The trim removed 3 bases at V and 5 bases at J, leaving 7 bases unmatched.

This chain links TRBV28 with TRBJ1-5, with 9 bases lining up with TRBD1. Germline CDR1 reads MDHEN; CDR2 reads SYDVKM. V shed 5 bases, J shed 5 bases, and the junction held 7 bases outside the gene matches. The CDR3 is 15 amino acids. CDR3 nucleotide sequence: TGTGCCAGCAGTCCTGGACAGGGGTGGGATCAGCCCCAGCATTTT. Translated: CASSPGQGWDQPQHF.

The chain links TRBV7-3 to TRBJ2-5, with D uncertain. The CDR3 contains 13 residues. Germline V gene sequence: CDR1 SGHTA, CDR2 FQGTGA. V lost 2 bases and J 2 bases, leaving 6 bases between the germline ends. DNA of the CDR3: TGTGCCAGCAGCTTAGAGGCTCAAGAGACCCAGTACTTC. This encodes CASSLEAQETQYF.

This chain links TRBV27 with TRBJ2-7; D may be TRBD2 (6 bases). Germline CDR1 MNHEY, CDR2 SMNVEV (reference sequence). The CDR3 length is 14 residues. V was clipped by 3 bases and J by 5 bases, with 14 bases between them. CDR3 DNA: TGTGCCAGCAGTTTTAGTGTCTGGGGGGACGAGCAGTACTTC. This codes for CASSFSVWGDEQYF.

This rearrangement joins TRBV12-5 to TRBJ1-2, with 8 positions matching TRBD1. Germline V gene data show CDR1 as LGHNT and CDR2 as FRNRAP. The CDR3 sequence is 11 residues long. Unmatched junction bases numbered 4, after V lost 6 bases and J lost 10 bases. The chain's CDR3 is CASGGQGLYTF. DNA for the CDR3: TGTGCTAGTGGAGGACAGGGACTCTACACCTTC.

The chain links TRBV11-3 to TRBJ2-1; 11 bases fit TRBD2. Germline V CDR1 and CDR2: SGHNT, YENEEA. This CDR3 spans 19 amino acids. Germline trimming cut 3 bases from V and 7 bases from J; bases unmatched to any gene: 17. The CDR3 loop is CASSLGSGSGGAGLNEQFF. The DNA for the CDR3 is TGTGCCAGCAGCTTGGGGTCCGGTAGCGGGGGGGCCGGTCTTAATGAGCAGTTCTTC.

V is TRBV9 and J is TRBJ2-5; tentatively, D is TRBD1 or TRBD2 (5 bases each). The CDR3 runs to 13 residues. Deletions cut 5 bases from V and 1 base from J, with 9 bases between. CDR1 is SGDLS and CDR2 is YYNGEE in the germline V gene. The CDR3 is CASSGTTQETQYF. The CDR3, as DNA: TGTGCCAGCAGTGGGACCACCCAAGAGACCCAGTACTTC. The whole variable domain, filled in from reference TRBV9 and TRBJ2-5, reads DSGVTQTPKHLITATGQRVTLRCSPRSGDLSVYWYQQSLDQGLQFLIQYYNGEERAKGNILERFSAQQFPDLHSELNLSSLELGDSALYFCASSGTTQETQYFGPGTRLLVL.

This chain joins TRBV11-3 and TRBJ2-1, with D perhaps matching TRBD2 (5 bases). Germline V lookup: CDR1 SGHNT, CDR2 YENEEA. This CDR3 region has 14 residues. V was cut by 2 bases and J by 4 bases, with 9 bases left in between. CDR3 sequence reads: CASSLRGSYNEQFF. CDR3 in DNA: TGTGCCAGCAGCTTACGGGGATCGTACAATGAGCAGTTCTTC.

The chain employs TRBV28 and TRBJ2-1; 11 nucleotides agree with TRBD1. The CDR3 covers 16 residues. With 2 bases clipped from V and 8 bases from J, the junction kept 8 bases outside the gene matches. Germline V gene data show CDR1 as MDHEN and CDR2 as SYDVKM. The CDR3 reads CASSLRGQGAFDEQFF. The CDR3 coding sequence is TGTGCCAGCAGTTTACGAGGACAGGGGGCATTCGATGAGCAGTTCTTC.

The chain joins TRBV7-2 to TRBJ2-3; D may correspond to TRBD1 or TRBD2 (5 bases each). There are 16 residues in the CDR3. Between the trimmed V and J ends, which lost 3 bases and 0 bases, there was a span of 13 bases. Germline values: CDR1 SGHTA, CDR2 FQGNSA. The CDR3 DNA is TGTGCCAGCAGCTTGACAGCGACTACTAGCACAGATACGCAGTATTTT. Its protein product is CASSLTATTSTDTQYF.

V gene TRBV7-9 combines with J gene TRBJ1-4; D unclear. Germline V gene sequence: CDR1 SEHNR, CDR2 FQNEAQ (reference sequence). V gave up 3 bases and J gave up 2 bases, with 7 bases separating them. The CDR3 is made up of 14 amino acids. This chain's CDR3 is CASSLGITNEKLFF. The CDR3 nucleotides are TGTGCCAGCAGCTTGGGGATCACTAATGAAAAACTGTTTTTT.

This clone was detected many times. The V call is TRBV16, the J call TRBJ1-5; 7 nucleotides line up with TRBD1. V shed 4 bases, J shed 5 bases, and the junction held 8 bases outside the gene matches. The V gene's germline CDR1 is KGHSY and CDR2 FQNENV. The CDR3 has 15 amino acids. DNA of the CDR3: TGTGCCAGCAGCCCCTTAGGACAGGCCGATCAGCCCCAGCATTTT. It yields the protein CASSPLGQADQPQHF.

The table lists this clone with many counts. This rearrangement joins TRBV7-7 to TRBJ2-2; 8 bases map to TRBD2. The junction had 2 bases not matched to a gene; V was cut back by 5 bases and J by 0 bases. The CDR3 runs to 15 residues. Germline-derived CDR1 and CDR2 are SSHAT and FNYEAQ (reference sequence). The CDR3 region is CASSRRGANTGELFF. In nucleotides, the CDR3 is TGTGCCAGCAGCCGGCGGGGGGCGAACACCGGGGAGCTGTTTTTT.

The chain uses TRBV3-1 (or the pseudogene TRBV3-2) and TRBJ2-5, with 10 positions matching TRBD2. The V gene's germline CDR1 is LGHDT and CDR2 YNNKEL (reference sequence). This CDR3 has 15 residues. With 0 bases clipped from V and 7 bases from J, the junction kept 5 bases outside the gene matches. CDR3 nucleotide sequence: TGTGCCAGCAGCCAAGATCTCGAGCGGGAGGGGACCCAGTACTTC. It encodes CASSQDLEREGTQYF.

This chain links TRBV5-1 with TRBJ1-1, with D possibly being TRBD1 (5 bases). This CDR3 region has 14 residues. V lost 2 bases, J lost 1 base, and 9 bases lay in between. Looked up from germline, CDR1 is SGHRS and CDR2 is YFSETQ. The CDR3 region is CASSFAGPNTEAFF. CDR3 sequence (DNA): TGCGCCAGCAGCTTTGCGGGGCCGAACACTGAAGCTTTCTTT.